What follows describes a single T cell receptor beta chain. Authors' data handling: Amplification of reference gene primers was used by the study to estimate nucleated cell counts. This table comes from immunoSEQ multiplex PCR, and its TCRdb copy is limited to in-frame clones, with some not included. D and trimming were read from the DNA, whereas the V and J calls and clone size are those reported in that table. The data hold 310,000 or so clones, with roughly nine tenths observed a single time. All recovered Cohort 3 donors got two negative PCRs, got clearance, or saw symptom resolution. This entry comes from a study of blood T cell repertoires in COVID-19. The sample comprised PBMCs or T cells enriched from blood (not recorded which). The receptor was isolated from a woman younger than 45 who had recovered from COVID-19.

CDR3 in amino acids: CASSQAGSGNQPQHF. In nucleotides, the CDR3 is TGTGCCAGCAGCCAAGCAGGGTCAGGCAATCAGCCCCAGCATTTT. J is TRBJ1-5 and V is TRBV3-1 (or the pseudogene TRBV3-2); tentative D call: TRBD1 (5 bases). Germline V CDR1 and CDR2: LGHDT, YNNKEL (reference sequence). CDR3 length: 15 residues. The V end was cut by 1 base, the J end by 2 bases, with 9 bases between.